The clone carrying this T cell receptor (beta chain) was detected many times. Its antigen is not identified. The CDR3 sequence is 17 residues long. CDR1 and CDR2 from the germline V gene are LGHNA and YNFKEQ. Trimming left V 3 bases short and J 1 base short, with 18 bases between. MiXCR, run by TCRdb on the 5' RACE reads, gives a single entry per CDR3 protein. The data show roughly 250,000 distinct CDR3 sequences, over 9.5% seen once. This record belongs to a study of CD8 T cells in ankylosing spondylitis. Study-wide results and limits: Reactive arthritis synovial fluid and blood previously showed some of these motif variants.

Source material: blood, either unsorted or a sorted T cell fraction (not recorded which). The chain recombines TRBV4-2 with TRBJ1-1; possible D gene TRBD1, 6 bases. This sequence was found in a male donor with ankylosing spondylitis or in good health (not recorded which). The CDR3 here is CASSHRVGRGANTEAFF. For the CDR3, the DNA is TGTGCCAGCAGCCATAGAGTCGGGCGGGGGGCGAACACTGAAGCTTTCTTT.